The 21 T cell receptor beta chains below all came from one sample that was sequenced in a study of Ad26.COV2.S vaccination and SARS-CoV-2 variants. Indicated treatment: approximately 18 received Ad26.COV2.S at low or high dose, single or two shots; about 5 received placebo; per-sample allocation not given. Sample collection was performed on day 63 after the first vaccine or placebo injection. Using immunoSEQ multiplex PCR, the repertoire was profiled, and TCRdb retains in-frame clones only, with some absent. The data show about 460,000 clones, 89% seen once. This material consisted of peripheral blood, taken in a trial of Ad26.COV2.S vaccine versus placebo. The receptors shown here come from a person aged 18-60 years who received the Ad26.COV2.S COVID-19 vaccine or a placebo.

This chain connects TRBV9 to TRBJ1-6, with D perhaps TRBD1 (6 bases). V was pared by 0 bases and J by 6 bases, with 7 bases between. Per the germline V gene, CDR1 is SGDLS and CDR2 is YYNGEE. The CDR3 extends over 14 amino acids. The DNA for the CDR3 is TGTGCCAGCAGCGTAGGGACAGTTAATTCACCCCTCCACTTT. Amino acid sequence: CASSVGTVNSPLHF.

The chain joins TRBV3-1 (or the pseudogene TRBV3-2) to TRBJ2-7; 10 bases match TRBD1. The CDR3 runs to 14 residues. After removal of 3 bases from V and 7 bases from J, the junction contained 6 bases not matched to a gene. Germline V gene sequence: CDR1 LGHDT, CDR2 YNNKEL (reference sequence). CDR3 DNA: TGTGCCAGCAGCCACGGGACAGGGGTCGGGGAGCAGTACTTC. Translating it yields CASSHGTGVGEQYF.

A single count supports this clone. This chain connects TRBV5-1 to TRBJ1-1; 7 bases line up with TRBD1. The ends lost 3 bases at V and 1 base at J; junction bases unmatched: 6. CDR3 length: 15 residues. Germline V gives CDR1 SGHRS, CDR2 YFSETQ. The DNA for the CDR3 is TGCGCCAGCAGCTGGAGACAGGGAGGGAACACTGAAGCTTTCTTT. Amino acids: CASSWRQGGNTEAFF.

The rearrangement uses TRBV5-5 and TRBJ2-7; TRBD1 matches 11 bases. Germline V gives CDR1 SGHKS, CDR2 YYEKEE (reference sequence). V shed 6 bases and J 4 bases; nucleotides not matched to a gene: 6. The CDR3 consists of 14 residues. Here the CDR3 DNA reads TGTGCCAGCATCCGGACAGGGGGCGCATACGAGCAGTACTTC. As protein: CASIRTGGAYEQYF.

The chain has TRBV24-1 and TRBJ2-3, with 7 bases that match TRBD1. Trimming removed 5 bases from V and 2 bases from J; junction bases left unmatched: 12. The CDR3 runs to 17 residues. The germline CDR1 and CDR2 sequences are KGHDR and SFDVKD. This CDR3 is CATSGTRDSGFTDTQYF. The CDR3 DNA reads TGTGCCACCAGTGGGACCCGGGACAGTGGATTCACAGATACGCAGTATTTT.

The chain is built from TRBV19 and TRBJ2-3; possible D gene TRBD2, 6 bases. The CDR3 is made up of 18 amino acids. Germline V gene sequence: CDR1 LNHDA, CDR2 SQIVND (reference sequence). Trimming took off 6 bases at V and 3 bases at J, with 25 bases between the two ends. The CDR3 coding sequence is TGTGCCAGTAGGCCCGGGACCGGAACCGGACTAAGTACAGATACGCAGTATTTT. This gives the protein CASRPGTGTGLSTDTQYF.

The V gene is TRBV7-9, the J gene TRBJ2-5; the D gene is possibly TRBD1 (5 bases). The V gene's germline CDR1 is SEHNR and CDR2 FQNEAQ (reference sequence). V lost 4 bases and J lost 0, with 18 bases in between. The CDR3 covers 17 residues. CDR3 amino acids: CASSSTIPDRDQETQYF. Here the CDR3 DNA reads TGTGCCAGCAGCTCGACCATACCTGACAGAGACCAAGAGACCCAGTACTTC.

This chain joins TRBV5-4 and TRBJ1-2; no definite D call. The CDR3 sequence is 12 residues long. The V and J ends lost 4 bases and 7 bases respectively, with 11 bases between them. Germline CDR1 is SGHNT and CDR2 is YYREEE (reference sequence). CDR3 amino acids: CASSIDNRGYTF. The CDR3 region has the DNA TGTGCCAGCAGCATCGACAATCGTGGCTACACCTTC.

V and J are TRBV11-2 and TRBJ1-6, with 9 bases that match TRBD1. V was clipped by 5 bases and J by 12 bases; unmatched bases: 5. The germline CDR1 and CDR2 sequences are SGHAT and FQNNGV. The CDR3 length is 13 residues. The CDR3 protein is CASSLGTGRPLHF. The CDR3 DNA is TGTGCCAGCAGCCTAGGGACAGGGCGACCCCTCCACTTT.

V usage is TRBV4-1 and J usage is TRBJ2-7; no clear D. The germline CDR1 and CDR2 sequences are MGHRA and YSYEKL. The CDR3 has 15 amino acids. Trimming cost V 0 bases and J 3 bases, with 12 bases left between them. The CDR3 DNA reads TGCGCCAGCAGCCAAGAGGGCTCGTTTAACTACGAGCAGTACTTC. It yields the protein CASSQEGSFNYEQYF.

The V call is TRBV12-3 or TRBV12-4, the J call TRBJ1-5; D not resolved. V lost 4 bases, J lost 3 bases, and 7 bases lay in between. The CDR3 has 13 residues. In DNA, the CDR3 is TGTGCCAGCAGTTGGGCAGTCAATCAGCCCCAGCATTTT. Amino acid sequence: CASSWAVNQPQHF.

This chain joins TRBV27 and TRBJ1-6; tentative D call: TRBD1 (5 bases). This CDR3 is built from 15 residues. CDR1 and CDR2 (germline): MNHEY, SMNVEV (reference sequence). The germline V and J ends were trimmed by 5 bases and 6 bases, with 14 bases remaining between them. The DNA of the CDR3 is TGTGCCAGCAGTACAGGCCTACTACCTAATTCACCCCTCCACTTT. It encodes CASSTGLLPNSPLHF.

The V gene is TRBV7-6, the J gene TRBJ1-5; D perhaps matches TRBD1 (5 bases). Per the germline V gene, CDR1 is SGHVS and CDR2 is FNYEAQ. The CDR3 is 16 residues long. The V and J ends lost 5 bases and 6 bases respectively, with 20 bases between them. CDR3 in DNA: TGTGCCAGCAGCCCGCGTGTCGGGCGGGGGAGTCAGCCCCAGCATTTT. This sequence encodes CASSPRVGRGSQPQHF.

The rearrangement joins TRBV6-5 to TRBJ2-1; no firm D call. The germline gives CDR1 MNHEY, CDR2 SVGAGI. V was pared by 0 bases and J by 6 bases, with 9 bases between. The CDR3 spans 14 residues. The CDR3 sequence is CASSYSKYSNEQFF. The DNA of the CDR3 is TGTGCCAGCAGTTACTCGAAGTATTCCAATGAGCAGTTCTTC.

The rearrangement links TRBV2 to TRBJ2-7; D is ambiguous. The CDR3 has 13 amino acids. Trimming took off 4 bases at V and 3 bases at J, with 10 bases between the two ends. Germline CDR1 and CDR2: SNHLY and FYNNEI. CDR3 region: CASSVAGNYEQYF. Written as DNA, the CDR3 is TGTGCCAGCAGTGTGGCAGGTAACTACGAGCAGTACTTC.

The V gene is TRBV19, the J gene TRBJ2-1; the match to TRBD2 covers 10 bases. The CDR3 covers 14 residues. The germline gives CDR1 LNHDA, CDR2 SQIVND (reference sequence). V was pared by 8 bases and J by 5 bases, with 6 bases of the junction left unmatched. CDR3 protein: CASSILAGNNEQFF. The CDR3 coding sequence is TGTGCCAGTTCCATACTAGCGGGGAACAATGAGCAGTTCTTC.

The J gene is TRBJ2-2, the V gene TRBV7-9; D gene ambiguous. Per the germline V gene, CDR1 is SEHNR and CDR2 is FQNEAQ (reference sequence). Trimming took off 2 bases at V and 0 bases at J, with 1 base between the two ends. This CDR3 is 13 amino acids long. The CDR3 nucleotides read TGTGCCAGCAGCTTACCGAACACCGGGGAGCTGTTTTTT. Translation gives CASSLPNTGELFF.

The J gene is TRBJ1-3, the V gene TRBV21-1. TRBV21-1 is shown as a pseudogene. This CDR3 is 18 amino acids long. The CDR3 DNA sequence: TGTGCCAGCAGCAAAGTTGGGGACCGACATAGCTCTGGAAACACCATATATTTT. Protein product: CASSKVGDRHSSGNTIYF.

This chain joins TRBV3-1 (or the pseudogene TRBV3-2) and TRBJ2-3, with D possibly matching TRBD2 (5 bases). Germline values: CDR1 LGHDT, CDR2 YNNKEL (reference sequence). This CDR3 comprises 13 residues. Trimming removed 5 bases at V and 2 bases at J, with 8 bases between. CDR3 sequence (DNA): TGTGCCAGCAGCGGGAGAAACACAGATACGCAGTATTTT. This encodes CASSGRNTDTQYF.

This clone was detected once. The chain uses TRBV18 and TRBJ1-2, with 8 positions matching TRBD1. V gave up 8 bases and J gave up 8 bases; unmatched junction bases: 13. Per the germline V gene, CDR1 is KGHSH and CDR2 is LQKENI. The CDR3 has 14 amino acids. The CDR3 coding sequence is TGTGCCAGCCGCTGGTCGGGACAGGAAGAAGGCTACACCTTC. Protein: CASRWSGQEEGYTF.

This clone was seen repeatedly, ten times or more. V and J are TRBV29-1 and TRBJ1-5; D not certain. V shed 4 bases and J shed 2 bases, with 15 bases lying between them. The CDR3 contains 15 residues. Germline V gene lookup returns CDR1 SQVTM and CDR2 ANQGSEA. The CDR3 region has the DNA TGCAGCGTTGCCGACGGAGTACTGGGCAATCAGCCCCAGCATTTT. It is translated as CSVADGVLGNQPQHF.